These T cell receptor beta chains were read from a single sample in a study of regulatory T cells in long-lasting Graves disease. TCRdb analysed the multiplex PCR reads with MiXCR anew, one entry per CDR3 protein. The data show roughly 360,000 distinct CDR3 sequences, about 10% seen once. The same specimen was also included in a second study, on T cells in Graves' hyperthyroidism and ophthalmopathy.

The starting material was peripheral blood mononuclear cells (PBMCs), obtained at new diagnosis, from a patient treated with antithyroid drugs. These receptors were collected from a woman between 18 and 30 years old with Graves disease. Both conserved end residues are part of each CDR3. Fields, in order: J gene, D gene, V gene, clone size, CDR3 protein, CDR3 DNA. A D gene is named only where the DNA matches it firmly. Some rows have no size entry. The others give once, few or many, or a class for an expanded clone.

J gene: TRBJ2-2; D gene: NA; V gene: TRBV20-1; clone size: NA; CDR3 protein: CSASPRWSGELFF; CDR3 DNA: TGCAGTGCTAGTCCCCGATGGAGCGGGGAGCTGTTTTTT
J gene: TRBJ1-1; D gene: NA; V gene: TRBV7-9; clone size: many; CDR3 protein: CASSDPGGGTEAFF; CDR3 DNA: TGTGCCAGCAGCGACCCTGGGGGGGGGACTGAAGCTTTCTTT
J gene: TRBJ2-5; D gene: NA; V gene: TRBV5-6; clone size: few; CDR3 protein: CASSLTAPPYQETQYF; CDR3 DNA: TGTGCCAGCAGCTTGACGGCCCCTCCATACCAAGAGACCCAGTACTTC
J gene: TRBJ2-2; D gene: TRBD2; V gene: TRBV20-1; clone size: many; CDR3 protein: CSATGGGYTGELFF; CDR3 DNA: TGCAGTGCAACTGGGGGGGGGTACACCGGGGAGCTGTTTTTT
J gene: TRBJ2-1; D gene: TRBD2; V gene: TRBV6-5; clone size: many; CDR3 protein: CASSYGRGGEDEQFF; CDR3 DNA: TGTGCCAGCAGTTACGGTCGGGGGGGAGAGGATGAGCAGTTCTTC
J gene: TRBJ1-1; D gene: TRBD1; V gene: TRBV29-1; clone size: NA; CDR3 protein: CSARGQVNTEAFF; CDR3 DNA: TGCAGCGCTAGGGGACAGGTGAACACTGAAGCTTTCTTT
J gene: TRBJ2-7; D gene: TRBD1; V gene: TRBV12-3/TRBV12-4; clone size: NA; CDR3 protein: CASSGPGQRYEQYF; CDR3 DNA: TGTGCCAGCAGTGGACCGGGACAGAGGTACGAGCAGTACTTC
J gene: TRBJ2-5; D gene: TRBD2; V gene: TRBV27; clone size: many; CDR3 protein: CASSYERGQFETQYF; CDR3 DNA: TGTGCCAGCAGTTACGAGCGGGGGCAGTTTGAGACCCAGTACTTC
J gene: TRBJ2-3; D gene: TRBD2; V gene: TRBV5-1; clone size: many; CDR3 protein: CASSLGLAGVGDTQYF; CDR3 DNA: TGTGCCAGCAGCTTAGGACTAGCGGGAGTCGGAGATACGCAGTATTTT
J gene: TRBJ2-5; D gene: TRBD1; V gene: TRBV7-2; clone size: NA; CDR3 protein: CASSGGQGTLQETQYF; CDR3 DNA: TGTGCCAGCAGCGGGGGACAGGGAACTTTACAAGAGACCCAGTACTTC
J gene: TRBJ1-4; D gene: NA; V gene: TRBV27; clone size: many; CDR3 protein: CASSRAGEEKLFF; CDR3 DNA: TGTGCCAGCAGTCGGGCAGGGGAGGAAAAACTGTTTTTT
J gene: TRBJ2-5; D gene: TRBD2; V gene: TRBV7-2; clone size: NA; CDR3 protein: CASSFSGGARGETQYF; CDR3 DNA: TGTGCCAGCAGCTTCTCCGGGGGGGCGCGGGGAGAGACCCAGTACTTC
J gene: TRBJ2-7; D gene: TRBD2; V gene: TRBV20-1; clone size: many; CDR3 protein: CSAPERDYHYEQYF; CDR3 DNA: TGCAGTGCCCCCGAGCGGGACTACCACTACGAGCAGTACTTC
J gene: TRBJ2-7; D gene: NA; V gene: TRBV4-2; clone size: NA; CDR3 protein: CASSQVPTGSYEQYF; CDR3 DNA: TGTGCCAGCAGCCAAGTCCCTACGGGTTCCTACGAGCAGTACTTC
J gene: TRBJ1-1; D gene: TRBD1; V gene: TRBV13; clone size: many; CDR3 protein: CASSLKGQGDTEAFF; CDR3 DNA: TGTGCCAGCAGCTTAAAAGGACAGGGGGACACTGAAGCTTTCTTT
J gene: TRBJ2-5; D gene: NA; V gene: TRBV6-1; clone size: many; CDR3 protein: CASSEALLETQYF; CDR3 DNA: TGTGCCAGCAGTGAAGCGCTTCTGGAGACCCAGTACTTC
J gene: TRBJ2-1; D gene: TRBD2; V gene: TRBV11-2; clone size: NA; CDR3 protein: CASSGLGGRGIEQFF; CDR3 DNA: TGTGCCAGCAGCGGCCTGGGCGGGAGAGGTATTGAGCAGTTCTTC
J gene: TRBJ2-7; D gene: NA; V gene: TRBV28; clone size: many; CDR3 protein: CASSLGGVYEQYF; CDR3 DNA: TGTGCCAGCAGCCTGGGCGGAGTCTACGAGCAGTACTTC
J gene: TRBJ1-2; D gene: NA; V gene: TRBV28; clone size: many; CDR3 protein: CASSSRVRNYGYTF; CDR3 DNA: TGTGCCAGCAGTTCGAGGGTTCGCAACTATGGCTACACCTTC
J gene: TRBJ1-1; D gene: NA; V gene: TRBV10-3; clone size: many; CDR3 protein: CAISEFLLPRIEAFF; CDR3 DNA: TGTGCCATCAGTGAGTTCCTACTACCGCGGATTGAAGCTTTCTTT